Each of the 22 T cell receptor beta chains below was sequenced from the same sample in a study of T cells in Graves' hyperthyroidism and ophthalmopathy. TCR beta CDR3 sequences were amplified from RNA transcripts. During a first-round RT-PCR of the TCR CDR3, the HTBI primer set was used. TCRdb re-analysed the multiplex PCR reads in MiXCR, keeping a single row per CDR3 protein. The table includes some 760,000 distinct CDR3 sequences, less than 15% detected once. The specimen was blood. Receptors originate from a woman between 18 and 29 years old with Graves' hyperthyroidism.

This clonotype showed up many times. The chain couples TRBV2 to TRBJ2-1; 8 bases map to TRBD2. CDR1 and CDR2 (germline): SNHLY, FYNNEI. Losses at the gene ends were 3 bases for V and 15 bases for J; bases not matched to a gene: 7. The CDR3 totals 12 residues. The CDR3 protein is CASSDSGTDRFF. The CDR3, as DNA: TGTGCCAGCAGTGATAGCGGGACGGATCGGTTCTTC.

This clonotype was detected ten times or more. The gene calls are TRBV5-6 and TRBJ2-7; the D gene is possibly TRBD1 (6 bases). The CDR3 runs to 15 residues. Trimming removed 4 bases at V and 5 bases at J, with 19 bases between. The germline V gene has CDR1 SGHDT and CDR2 YYEEEE. The CDR3 here is CASSEPSGATHEQYF. The CDR3, as DNA: TGTGCCAGCAGCGAGCCCTCAGGGGCTACCCACGAGCAGTACTTC.

The chain links TRBV7-8 to TRBJ2-1, with a tentative D call TRBD2 (5 bases). CDR3 length equals 15 residues. CDR1 is SGHVS, CDR2 FQNEAQ, per germline. V was trimmed by 5 bases and J by 4 bases, leaving 15 bases between them. The CDR3, as DNA: TGTGCCAGCAGCCCCCCCGGGGTGGGTTACAATGAGCAGTTCTTC. It is translated as CASSPPGVGYNEQFF.

The chain carries TRBV6-4 and TRBJ2-7; D is ambiguous. Matching the DNA end better, TRBJ2-1 makes the J call doubtful. Germline V gene data show CDR1 as MRHNA and CDR2 as SNTAGT. This CDR3 contains 12 residues. CDR3 residues: CASSPTIYEQFF. The CDR3 nucleotides read TGTGCCAGCAGCCCCACCATCTACGAGCAGTTCTTC.

CDR3 in amino acids: CAISSPPGQNEQFF. In DNA form, the CDR3 reads TGTGCCATCAGTTCCCCCCCGGGACAGAATGAGCAGTTCTTC. The rearrangement joins TRBV10-3 to TRBJ2-1, with 7 bases that match TRBD1. With 5 bases clipped from V and 7 bases from J, the junction kept 8 bases outside the gene matches. The CDR3 is 14 residues long. The germline V gene encodes CDR1 ENHRY and CDR2 SYGVKD.

There are many counts of this clonotype. This chain links TRBV18 with TRBJ2-1; D is perhaps TRBD2 (6 bases). Germline CDR1 reads KGHSH; CDR2 reads LQKENI. Trimming took 8 bases from V and 5 from J, leaving 13 bases between them. The CDR3 consists of 13 residues. The CDR3 nucleotides read TGTGCCAGCAGCCTGGGACTGAACAATGAGCAGTTCTTC. Protein sequence: CASSLGLNNEQFF.

This clonotype has only a few counts. The chain links TRBV11-1 to TRBJ2-7, with no clear D. V shed 6 bases and J shed 7 bases, with 16 bases lying between them. The V gene's germline CDR1 is SGHAT and CDR2 FQDESV (reference sequence). CDR3 length: 13 amino acids. The CDR3 sequence is CASRMTGVREQYF. The CDR3 bases are TGTGCCAGCAGGATGACTGGGGTTAGAGAGCAGTACTTC.

This clonotype was observed many times. The chain carries TRBV29-1 and TRBJ2-3; 8 bases match TRBD2. The trim removed 6 bases at V and 2 bases at J, leaving 7 bases unmatched. Germline CDR1 SQVTM, CDR2 ANQGSEA. The CDR3 is 14 amino acids. CDR3 in DNA: TGCAGCGTAGGGGTAGCGGGACTCACAGATACGCAGTATTTT. Translation: CSVGVAGLTDTQYF.

Ten or more counts support this clonotype. The chain has TRBV20-1 and TRBJ2-7, with a weak D call TRBD2 (5 bases). This CDR3 is 10 amino acids long. Per the germline V gene, CDR1 is DFQATT and CDR2 is SNEGSKA (reference sequence). Trimming removed 7 bases from V and 9 bases from J, with 13 bases in between. CDR3 sequence: CSVGDAVQYF. The CDR3 bases are TGCAGTGTCGGGGATGCCGTGCAGTACTTC.

Ten or more counts support this clonotype. The J gene is TRBJ1-5, the V gene TRBV20-1; no reliable D call. V lost 3 bases and J 6 bases, leaving 15 bases between the germline ends. Germline loops: CDR1 DFQATT, CDR2 SNEGSKA (reference sequence). The CDR3 totals 14 residues. The CDR3 sequence: CSARKGSGVQPQHF. The CDR3, as DNA: TGCAGTGCTAGGAAAGGGTCCGGGGTTCAGCCCCAGCATTTT.

The chain combines TRBV6-5 with TRBJ2-2; the match to TRBD2 covers 8 bases. V lost 1 base and J lost 1; bases outside the gene matches: 2. The CDR3 runs 16 residues. The V gene's germline CDR1 is MNHEY and CDR2 SVGAGI. CDR3 bases: TGTGCCAGCAGTTACTTTGCGGGAGGGAACACCGGGGAGCTGTTTTTT. It encodes CASSYFAGGNTGELFF.

In its sample, this clonotype was seen many times. V is TRBV18 and J is TRBJ1-1; no clear D gene. Germline CDR1 reads KGHSH; CDR2 reads LQKENI. The CDR3 extends over 17 amino acids. Deletions cut 2 bases from V and 0 bases from J, with 16 bases between. The CDR3 region is CASSPKVVGGMNTEAFF. Written as DNA, the CDR3 is TGTGCCAGCTCACCAAAAGTTGTTGGCGGAATGAACACTGAAGCTTTCTTT.

The chain joins TRBV20-1 to TRBJ2-1; 14 bases match TRBD2. The germline V gene encodes CDR1 DFQATT and CDR2 SNEGSKA (reference sequence). This CDR3 spans 17 amino acids. V shed 0 bases, J shed 6 bases, and the junction held 7 bases outside the gene matches. The CDR3 DNA sequence: TGCAGTGCTAGAGATTGGGGGACTAGCGGGAGTAGCAATGAGCAGTTCTTC. Its protein product is CSARDWGTSGSSNEQFF.

This clonotype has ten or more counts. The V gene is TRBV29-1, the J gene TRBJ2-1; 8 bases match TRBD2. CDR1 is SQVTM and CDR2 is ANQGSEA in the germline V gene. The CDR3 spans 15 residues. J was trimmed by 6 bases and V by 7 bases; bases with no gene match: 14. The CDR3 spells CSAPRGEREFNEQFF. For the CDR3, the DNA is TGCAGCGCACCCCGCGGTGAGCGGGAGTTCAATGAGCAGTTCTTC.

This clonotype was seen ten or more times. V and J are TRBV12-3 or TRBV12-4 and TRBJ2-7, with 12 bases lining up with TRBD2. V lost 6 bases, J lost 6 bases, and 12 bases stayed unmatched. The CDR3 is made up of 16 amino acids. CDR3 nucleotides: TGTGCCAGCAGCCACTCCCGACTAGCGGGAGCTGGCGAGCAGTACTTC. The encoded protein is CASSHSRLAGAGEQYF.

V gene TRBV12-3 or TRBV12-4 combines with J gene TRBJ2-1, with 11 bases matching TRBD2. The CDR3 is 14 amino acids. The J segment lost 8 bases and the V segment lost 7 bases, leaving 7 bases of the junction unmatched. The CDR3 region is CASTFTSGSYEQFF. In DNA form, the CDR3 reads TGTGCCAGCACATTTACTAGCGGGAGCTATGAGCAGTTCTTC.

V and J are TRBV4-3 and TRBJ2-3, with 7 bases fitting TRBD2. The CDR3 covers 14 residues. V dropped 4 bases and J dropped 4; count of bases not matched to a gene: 5. CDR1 and CDR2 from the germline V gene are LGHNA and YSLEER. The CDR3: CASSRTGRPDTQYF. CDR3 DNA: TGCGCCAGCAGCCGGACCGGGAGGCCAGATACGCAGTATTTT.

This clonotype has a count of ten or more. The chain is built from TRBV29-1 and TRBJ1-1, with a tentative D call TRBD1 (6 bases). Trimming cost V 0 bases and J 6 bases, with 8 bases left between them. The CDR3 is made up of 12 amino acids. Germline assignment: CDR1 SQVTM and CDR2 ANQGSEA. CDR3 in amino acids: CSVEEPGAEAFF. The CDR3 DNA reads TGCAGCGTTGAAGAACCAGGGGCTGAAGCTTTCTTT.

This clonotype was counted at least ten times. The chain has TRBV6-2 or TRBV6-3 and TRBJ1-1; 8 nucleotides match TRBD1. The ends lost 4 bases at V and 4 bases at J; junction bases unmatched: 14. CDR3 length: 17 residues. From germline, CDR1 is MNHEY and CDR2 SVGEGT. CDR3 in DNA: TGTGCCAGCAGTTTCTGGGTGACAGGGGTATTCGGCACTGAAGCTTTCTTT. Translated, it gives CASSFWVTGVFGTEAFF.

This chain uses TRBV20-1 with TRBJ2-2; 12 bases match TRBD2. The germline CDR1 and CDR2 sequences are DFQATT and SNEGSKA (reference sequence). V lost 0 bases, J lost 5 bases, and 4 bases stayed unmatched. The CDR3 has 16 residues. The CDR3 nucleotides are TGCAGTGCTAGAGATCCCACTAGCGGGAGGACCGGGGAGCTGTTTTTT. Protein product: CSARDPTSGRTGELFF.

This clonotype was counted many times. The chain recombines TRBV29-1 with TRBJ1-2; D gene ambiguous. Germline V gene sequence: CDR1 SQVTM, CDR2 ANQGSEA. This CDR3 region has 15 residues. Trimming removed 5 bases from V and 4 bases from J, with 20 bases in between. The CDR3 loop is CSVLRRAGPLYGYTF. The CDR3 DNA is TGCAGCGTTTTGAGGCGGGCAGGCCCTCTCTATGGCTACACCTTC.

In this sample, this clonotype turned up many times. This chain joins TRBV11-3 and TRBJ2-7; no clear D gene. The CDR3 runs to 13 residues. Germline-derived CDR1 and CDR2 are SGHNT and YENEEA. V lost 4 bases to trimming and J lost 0 bases, with 7 bases between them. CDR3 DNA: TGTGCCAGCAGCTCCCATCCCTCCTACGAGCAGTACTTC. It translates to CASSSHPSYEQYF.